This TCR beta chain stems from a study of vaccination and CD4 T cells after COVID-19. A note on this clonotype: Its antigen is as yet unknown.

V dropped 5 bases and J dropped 4 bases, with 16 bases sitting between them. The CDR3 is made up of 15 amino acids. Germline V lookup: CDR1 SGHTA, CDR2 FQGTGA. Treatment given: roughly 10-day PBMC culture with coronavirus spike peptide pools or control peptides (ViraFEST assay). Sequenced with the Oncomine TCR Beta short-read assay was DNA taken from cultured CD4+ T cells. TCRdb processed the PCR reads anew with MiXCR; each CDR3 protein has one entry. This sample carries 20,000 or so distinct CDR3 sequences, 45% to 60% of them seen once, and the ten largest clones take 5% to 6.5%. The sample was CD4+ T cells from blood, cultured in vitro. This receptor was taken from a human donor who had recovered from COVID-19. The gene calls are TRBV7-3 and TRBJ2-3; possible D gene TRBD1, 6 bases. CDR3 amino acids: CASSPSSGGPDTQYF. CDR3 DNA sequence: TGTGCCAGCAGCCCCTCGAGTGGGGGCCCAGATACGCAGTATTTT.